This TCR beta chain was profiled in a study of T cells after yellow fever vaccination. Germline V gene data show CDR1 as DFQATT and CDR2 as SNEGSKA (reference sequence). V dropped 6 bases and J dropped 3 bases, with 15 bases sitting between them. CDR3 length equals 13 residues. MiXCR was run by TCRdb on the 5' RACE reads, yielding one entry per CDR3 protein. The table lists about 150,000 distinct CDR3 sequences, about 7% of them singletons, with approximately 0.64% in the top ten. This specimen consisted of CD4+ T cells sorted from PBMCs, obtained 10 days after the yellow fever booster vaccination. This receptor was obtained from a young man who received the YFV17D yellow fever vaccine. V usage is TRBV20-1 and J usage is TRBJ2-7, with D unclear. The chain's CDR3 is CSARGADLYEQYF. DNA for the CDR3: TGCAGTGCGCGCGGCGCGGACCTCTACGAGCAGTACTTC.